Following are 9 T cell receptor beta chains from one sample sequenced in a study of cytomegalovirus exposure and HLA in healthy donors. Amplification used 60 Vbeta primers and 13 Jbeta primers. Data came from immunoSEQ multiplex PCR; TCRdb stores just in-frame clones and leaves some out. The table records about 150,000 clones, around 79% of them present only once. The sequencing input was PBMCs. The receptors were gathered from a man aged 35 to 55 in good health and CMV-seropositive.

The genes are TRBV28 and TRBJ1-5; possibly TRBD1 for D (6 bases). The CDR3 loop spans 15 amino acids. V lost 6 bases to trimming and J lost 5 bases, with 17 bases between them. Germline V CDR1 and CDR2: MDHEN, SYDVKM. CDR3 in DNA: TGTGCCAGCAGATTAGGGGGGAGGGTCGATCAGCCCCAGCATTTT. This translates into CASRLGGRVDQPQHF. Based on the CDR3 plus reference TRBV28 and TRBJ1-5, the full variable domain is DVKVTQSSRYLVKRTGEKVFLECVQDMDHENMFWYRQDPGLGLRLIYFSYDVKMKEKGDIPEGYSVSREKKERFSLILESASTNQTSMYLCASRLGGRVDQPQHFGDGTRLSIL.

The chain combines TRBV4-1 with TRBJ1-1; 10 positions agree with TRBD1. V shed 1 base and J 4 bases; nucleotides not matched to a gene: 6. The germline CDR1 and CDR2 sequences are MGHRA and YSYEKL. This CDR3 contains 16 residues. The CDR3: CASSQGQGARGTEAFF. CDR3 in DNA: TGCGCCAGCAGCCAAGGACAGGGGGCGAGGGGCACTGAAGCTTTCTTT.

This chain joins TRBV19 and TRBJ1-4; TRBD1 matches 10 bases. The CDR3 is 14 amino acids. Germline CDR1 LNHDA, CDR2 SQIVND (reference sequence). With 5 bases clipped from V and 8 bases from J, the junction kept 5 bases outside the gene matches. CDR3 in amino acids: CASSLGTGAEKLFF. For the CDR3, the DNA is TGTGCCAGTAGTCTCGGGACAGGGGCAGAAAAACTGTTTTTT.

This sequence joins TRBV19 and TRBJ2-5, with TRBD2 matching 13 bases. With the DNA end fitting TRBJ2-7 better, the J assignment may be wrong. There are 17 residues in the CDR3. Germline assignment: CDR1 LNHDA and CDR2 SQIVND (reference sequence). The DNA of the CDR3 is TGTGCCAGTAGTATCGGGACTAGCGGGATTCTCCCCTACGAGCAGTACTTC. This encodes CASSIGTSGILPYEQYF.

Only one count was recorded for this clone. The rearrangement links TRBV5-1 to TRBJ2-7; perhaps TRBD1 as D (5 bases). Germline-derived CDR1 and CDR2 are SGHRS and YFSETQ. This CDR3 spans 14 amino acids. V was trimmed by 2 bases and J by 5 bases, leaving 14 bases between them. The CDR3 sequence is CASSFSRWGNEQYF. CDR3 bases: TGCGCCAGCAGCTTCAGTAGGTGGGGCAACGAGCAGTACTTC.

The chain is built from TRBV15 and TRBJ1-4, with a tentative D call TRBD1 (6 bases). The CDR3 contains 15 residues. The germline V gene has CDR1 LNHNV and CDR2 YYDKDF (reference sequence). The V gene lost 1 base and the J gene lost 3 bases, with 9 bases spanning the gap. Here the CDR3 DNA reads TGTGCCACCAGCAGAGCAGGGGCCCCTAATGAAAAACTGTTTTTT. Its translation: CATSRAGAPNEKLFF.

This chain connects TRBV14 to TRBJ1-6; weak D call: TRBD1 (5 bases). V shed 4 bases and J shed 15 bases, with 19 bases lying between them. The CDR3 sequence is 14 residues long. CDR1 is SGHDN, CDR2 FVKESK, per germline. CDR3 DNA sequence: TGTGCCAGCAGCCCAGGGAGGGGCCCTCCTCACCTCCACTTT. Translation gives CASSPGRGPPHLHF.

The chain has TRBV7-2 and TRBJ1-1; no reliable D call. Trimming took off 6 bases at V and 0 bases at J, with 11 bases between the two ends. CDR1 is SGHTA, CDR2 FQGNSA, per germline. The CDR3 is made up of 14 amino acids. DNA for the CDR3: TGTGCCAGCAGAAGAGACTCAATGAACACTGAAGCTTTCTTT. Protein product: CASRRDSMNTEAFF.

The chain has TRBV4-1 and TRBJ1-1; TRBD1 is a possible D gene (5 bases). The V gene lost 4 bases and the J gene lost 7 bases, with 13 bases spanning the gap. This CDR3 has 13 amino acids. Germline CDR1 and CDR2: MGHRA and YSYEKL. CDR3 sequence (DNA): TGCGCCAGCAGCCTTAGCGGGGGGGGTGAAGCTTTCTTT. Translated: CASSLSGGGEAFF.